This T cell receptor beta chain was identified during a study of T cell clonality in common variable immunodeficiency (dated by TCRdb to the mid-2010s). The full study reports these points: Correlations of repertoire features with clinical complications were constrained by heterogeneity among patients within the CVID cohort. Despite equal DNA input, controls averaged around 80,000 unique sequences per sample versus 30,000 to 40,000 in CVID samples. Fewer TCRbeta clones were shared among CVID subjects than among healthy controls (p < 0.0001). Increased TCRbeta clonality was found in CVID subjects compared with healthy controls (t-test p = 0.018), with the increase being most characteristic of about a third of subjects. CVID TCRbeta sequences reportedly showed fewer deletions and N-nucleotide insertions and lacked highly modified clones with 13 or more V deletions. According to the authors, figuring out what caused the increased clonality in CVID would require sequencing the repertoires of T cell subpopulations.

Predominantly Caucasian heritage was noted among both the CVID patients and the healthy controls. Heparinized peripheral whole blood samples of about 5 to 8 ml were collected from each donor. Genomic DNA from adults with common variable immune deficiency (CVID) and from healthy adult controls was the source for sequencing TCRbeta CDR3 repertoires. The control group was made up of roughly 22 healthy adult volunteers (about ten male and some 12 female) whose ages ranged from 23 to 66 years, with a mean age of approximately 34. Diluted blood was subjected to density centrifugation over Hypaque 1077 or Ficoll-Paque for isolation of peripheral blood mononuclear cells. Genomic DNA was obtained from unsorted mononuclear cells using either Qiagen column purification or a centrifugation-based method. Germline trimming: 6 bases from V, 3 bases from J; junction bases outside gene matches: 1. Including the terminal cysteine and phenylalanine, the CDR3 comprises 14 residues. Shown are 33 bases from within the CDR3, in frame from base 1. The germline V gene encodes CDR1 LNHDA and CDR2 SQIVND (reference sequence).

Concerning this clone itself: It has no known antigen specificity. The sequenced fragment ends 3 residues before the CDR3 boundary, so the rest is inferred from the germline J gene.

Equivalent amounts of genomic DNA from CVID and control samples were used as sequencing input. For every sample, a 60 bp segment covering the rearranged TCRbeta CDR3 region was amplified and then sequenced. The immunoSEQ assay, a bias-corrected multiplex PCR with high-throughput sequencing, was employed for TCRbeta amplification. Regarding the original processing steps: Each unique nucleotide sequence was treated as a clone and annotated with V, D and J genes, copy number and frequency. Sequences were labeled productive if in frame, and non-productive if out of frame or containing stop codons. Clonality was calculated from Shannon's entropy as previously described. The predicted amino acid sequences of productive clones were used to derive the mean CDR3 Kyte-Doolittle hydropathy. The R hclust function was used to hierarchically cluster scaled V gene usage with Manhattan distance and complete linkage. To assess clone sharing by CDR3 amino acid sequence, 12 repertoires per group were resampled over 100 rounds. Repertoires were searched for 70 published EBV-specific and a few hundred published CMV-specific TCRbeta sequences. A couple of CVID samples that yielded fewer than 10,000 sequences were excluded from the analysis, so around 38 CVID repertoires were retained. TCRdb obtained this table from immuneACCESS and retained in-frame rearrangements with V and J assigned. These tables miss some clones; where compared with another copy, unresolved V genes account for less than half of the shortfall, and the remainder is unexplained. The DNA was the basis for D and trimming; V, J and clone size are from that table. This sample has roughly 79,000 clones in the table, none counted a single time. 0.8% of the sample goes to the ten largest clones.

The source of this sequence is a person between 18 and 75 years old in good health. Rearrangement joined TRBV19 to TRBJ2-3; 12 nucleotides in the junction match TRBD2. Sequences were obtained from peripheral blood mononuclear cells. The sequenced part of the CDR3 DNA is TGTGCCAGTAGCACTAGCGGGAGGACAGATACG. The encoded protein is CASSTSGRTDT. In full, the CDR3 is CASSTSGRTDTQYF.